This T cell receptor beta chain was sequenced for a study of response to subunit inactivated influenza vaccine. Whole-study results and caveats: Only a handful of new T cells, the authors suggested, are recruited with each seasonal influenza vaccination.

In TCRdb, the RT-PCR reads were re-called with MiXCR into one record per CDR3 protein. The data show 500,000 to 550,000 distinct CDR3 sequences, with approximately 7.2% seen just once and 13% held by the top ten. A note on this clonotype: Its antigen is not known.

The TCR comes from a man between 50 and 75 years old who received an inactivated influenza vaccine. Material: PBMCs from blood, obtained less than 25 months after vaccination.

CDR3 nucleotides: TGTGCCAGCAGCACGTCCGGGGTGAAAAATGAAAAACTGTTTTTT. Translation: CASSTSGVKNEKLFF. The chain combines TRBV7-6 with TRBJ1-4; D not certain. Germline V gene sequence: CDR1 SGHVS, CDR2 FNYEAQ. V was trimmed by 5 bases and J by 5 bases, leaving 15 bases between them. This CDR3 comprises 15 residues.